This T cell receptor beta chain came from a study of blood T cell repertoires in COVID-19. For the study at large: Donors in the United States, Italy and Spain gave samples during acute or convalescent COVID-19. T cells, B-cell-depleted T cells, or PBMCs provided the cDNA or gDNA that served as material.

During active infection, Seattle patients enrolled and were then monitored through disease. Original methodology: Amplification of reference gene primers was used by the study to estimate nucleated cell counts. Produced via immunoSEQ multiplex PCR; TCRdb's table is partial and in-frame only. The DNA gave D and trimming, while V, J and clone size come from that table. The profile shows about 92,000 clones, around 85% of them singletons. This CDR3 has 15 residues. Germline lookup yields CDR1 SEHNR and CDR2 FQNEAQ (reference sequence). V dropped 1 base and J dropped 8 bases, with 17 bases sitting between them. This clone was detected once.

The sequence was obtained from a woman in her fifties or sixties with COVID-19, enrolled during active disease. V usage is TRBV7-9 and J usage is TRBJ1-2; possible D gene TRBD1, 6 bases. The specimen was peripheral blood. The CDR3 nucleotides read TGTGCCAGCAGCTTAGGATCGGGGGGCAGTAGGGGCTACACCTTC. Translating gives CASSLGSGGSRGYTF.